The rows below give T cell receptor beta chains drawn from one sample of a study of blood T cell repertoires in COVID-19. Method: immunoSEQ multiplex PCR; TCRdb's copy keeps in-frame clones and lacks some. Of approximately 210,000 clones listed, roughly 92% are singletons. Sequencing was carried out using peripheral blood. The source is a man aged 30 to 45 with COVID-19, enrolled during active disease. The CDR3 runs from the conserved cysteine through the conserved F or W. The order of the fields is J gene, V gene, CDR3 protein.

TRBJ1-2	TRBV7-9	CASSPMGGQGQGYTF
TRBJ1-5	TRBV10-2	CTKIGQPQHF
TRBJ1-5	TRBV9	CASSVPGTAYSNQPQHF
TRBJ1-2	TRBV19	CASSILTGDHNYGYTF
TRBJ1-4	TRBV7-9	CASSPNYAGMKDEKLFF
TRBJ1-4	TRBV20-1	CSASPGTGNEKLFF
TRBJ1-2	TRBV6-5	CASSYGQGAFGYTF
TRBJ1-2	TRBV3-1/TRBV3-2	CASNQGQGSYGYTF
TRBJ2-5	TRBV19	CASSIQGFEETQYF
TRBJ1-6	TRBV30	CAWSATGQLASPLHF
TRBJ1-4	TRBV4-1	CASSQEKGQSRPLFF
TRBJ2-5	TRBV14	CASSQDQGLAGWRETQYF
TRBJ2-7	TRBV6-5	CASSYLGQAYEQYF
TRBJ1-1	TRBV5-1	CASRLLRRTGDEAFF
TRBJ1-2	TRBV19	CASSQRLGGNGYTF
TRBJ1-2	TRBV2	CASNPGEYGYTF
TRBJ1-1	TRBV19	CASRLGPAMNTEAFF
TRBJ1-5	TRBV18	CASSPFPPNSNQPQHF
TRBJ1-2	TRBV20-1	CSASADYGYTF
TRBJ2-3	TRBV28	CAGRSGTSTDTQYF
TRBJ2-7	TRBV6-5	CASTSTTTGYYEQYF
TRBJ1-4	TRBV6-5	CASGSTGSWEKLFF
TRBJ1-2	TRBV6-5	CASTTLIGDYGYTF
TRBJ2-7	TRBV29-1	CSVVDNEQYF
TRBJ1-1	TRBV5-5	CASSLVGGNTEAFF
TRBJ1-1	TRBV28	CASSLLVSGPADRGAFF